Below, 3 T cell receptor beta chains from the same sample are listed, as sequenced in a study of shared clonotypes between healthy human individuals. Generated by immunoSEQ multiplex PCR, the TCRdb table keeps only in-frame clones and is missing some. Among about 2.4 million clones listed, 90% to 95% were seen once. The sample consisted of naive CD4+ T cells from PBMCs. Sample subset: CD45RA+ positively selected. The receptors here all came from a man aged 18 to 30 in good health. Some clones in this sample may be carry-over from other donors' samples.

The chain has TRBV7-9 and TRBJ1-4; 7 bases match TRBD1. Germline CDR1 reads SEHNR; CDR2 reads FQNEAQ (reference sequence). The CDR3 has 14 residues. After removal of 6 bases from V and 4 bases from J, the junction contained 5 bases not matched to a gene. DNA of the CDR3: TGTGCCAGCAGGGGGGACAGTTATAATGAAAAACTGTTTTTT. It specifies CASRGDSYNEKLFF.

The rearrangement joins TRBV25-1 to TRBJ2-2, with D possibly TRBD1 on 5 matching bases. CDR1 MGHDK and CDR2 SYGVNS come from the germline V gene. CDR3 size: 14 residues. Trimming left V 4 bases short and J 3 bases short, with 9 bases between. CDR3 sequence: CASSGGRHTGELFF. CDR3 nucleotides: TGTGCCAGCAGTGGGGGCAGGCACACCGGGGAGCTGTTTTTT.

The CDR3 DNA reads TGTGCCAGCAGCTCAAGCAACGACGGGTTCCAGCCCCAGCATTTT. Translation: CASSSSNDGFQPQHF. The chain combines TRBV7-8 with TRBJ1-5; D gene unclear. Looked up from germline, CDR1 is SGHVS and CDR2 is FQNEAQ. V lost 4 bases to trimming and J lost 7 bases, with 17 bases between them. There are 15 residues in the CDR3.